The 17 T cell receptor beta chains in this list originate from one sample, sequenced in a study of early T cells in non-severe SARS-CoV-2 infection. Via MiXCR, TCRdb re-called the 5' RACE reads, giving one row per CDR3 protein. Here the sample spans about 60,000 distinct CDR3 sequences, less than 20% being singletons. The sequences come from whole blood, collected at baseline. The source is an adult who was a healthcare worker with PCR-confirmed SARS-CoV-2 infection or an uninfected control (not recorded which).

This chain connects TRBV6-1 to TRBJ1-1, with TRBD1 matching 9 bases. Germline CDR1 is MNHNS and CDR2 is SASEGT. CDR3 length equals 16 residues. V lost 7 bases and J lost 0; bases outside the gene matches: 9. CDR3 protein: CASTLIGTGLNTEAFF. For the CDR3, the DNA is TGTGCCAGCACCCTAATCGGGACAGGGCTGAACACTGAAGCTTTCTTT.

This clonotype was observed a few times. The chain carries TRBV7-2 and TRBJ2-2; tentatively, D is TRBD2 (5 bases). The ends were cut back, 1 base at V and 1 base at J, with 7 bases in the middle. The CDR3 totals 15 residues. In germline, CDR1 is SGHTA, CDR2 FQGNSA. The CDR3 sequence is CASSLVRENTGELFF. The CDR3 DNA is TGTGCCAGCAGCTTAGTTCGGGAGAACACCGGGGAGCTGTTTTTT.

V gene TRBV4-2 combines with J gene TRBJ2-7; D unclear. The V gene lost 0 bases and the J gene lost 4 bases, with 7 bases spanning the gap. Germline-derived CDR1 and CDR2 are LGHNA and YNFKEQ. The CDR3 is 13 residues long. CDR3 protein: CASSQDRQYEQYF. CDR3 coding DNA: TGTGCCAGCAGCCAAGACAGACAATACGAGCAGTACTTC.

This clonotype appeared many times. This sequence joins TRBV7-9 and TRBJ1-5; maybe TRBD1 (5 bases). V was clipped by 5 bases and J by 6 bases, with 8 bases between them. The CDR3 has 12 residues. In germline, CDR1 is SEHNR, CDR2 FQNEAQ (reference sequence). CDR3 nucleotides: TGTGCCAGCAGCGCTCAGGGTCAGCCCCAGCATTTT. Its translation is CASSAQGQPQHF.

This clonotype was seen ten or more times. The CDR3 spells CASSLGLFSSYEQYF. The CDR3 DNA reads TGTGCCAGTAGTCTTGGACTCTTTTCCTCCTACGAGCAGTACTTC. The chain is built from TRBV19 and TRBJ2-7, with D possibly TRBD2 on 5 matching bases. Germline loops: CDR1 LNHDA, CDR2 SQIVND (reference sequence). The CDR3 covers 15 residues. V gave up 5 bases and J gave up 0 bases, with 14 bases separating them.

Ten or more counts support this clonotype. The chain combines TRBV20-1 with TRBJ2-7; D remains unclear. The germline V gene encodes CDR1 DFQATT and CDR2 SNEGSKA (reference sequence). The V end was cut by 3 bases, the J end by 3 bases, with 9 bases between. The CDR3 length is 12 residues. In nucleotides, the CDR3 is TGCAGTGCTAGCGGGTCTGACTACGAGCAGTACTTC. It specifies CSASGSDYEQYF.

This clonotype was seen more than once but under ten times. The rearrangement uses TRBV20-1 and TRBJ2-3, with D unresolved. The CDR3 loop spans 11 amino acids. Germline CDR1 reads DFQATT; CDR2 reads SNEGSKA (reference sequence). Trimming cost V 4 bases and J 6 bases, with 8 bases left between them. CDR3 nucleotides: TGCAGTGCTATACCCCGGGATACGCAGTATTTT. Translated: CSAIPRDTQYF.

This clonotype was recorded at least ten times. The chain is built from TRBV6-1 and TRBJ2-3; 10 bases line up with TRBD2. The J segment lost 6 bases and the V segment lost 6 bases, leaving 15 bases of the junction unmatched. CDR1 is MNHNS and CDR2 is SASEGT in the germline V gene. This CDR3 comprises 17 residues. In nucleotides, the CDR3 is TGTGCCAGCAGGGGGCTAGCGGGAGTGAGTGGGTTGGATACGCAGTATTTT. Amino acid sequence: CASRGLAGVSGLDTQYF.

The chain joins TRBV20-1 to TRBJ2-5; D unresolved. This CDR3 contains 14 residues. V lost 3 bases and J lost 0, with 11 bases in between. Germline values: CDR1 DFQATT, CDR2 SNEGSKA (reference sequence). CDR3 nucleotide sequence: TGCAGTGCTAGGCTGGACGGTAACCAAGAGACCCAGTACTTC. Protein product: CSARLDGNQETQYF.

This clonotype has only a few counts. The chain has TRBV7-9 and TRBJ1-1, with D uncertain. With 2 bases removed from V and 3 bases from J, the gap between germline ends came to 7 bases. CDR3 length: 13 residues. The germline CDR1 and CDR2 sequences are SEHNR and FQNEAQ (reference sequence). CDR3 nucleotide sequence: TGTGCCAGCAGCTTACAGGCTTACACTGAAGCTTTCTTT. Protein: CASSLQAYTEAFF.

J is TRBJ2-2 and V is TRBV11-2; D might be TRBD2 (7 bases). CDR3 length: 15 residues. V lost 2 bases and J 4 bases, leaving 11 bases between the germline ends. Germline V CDR1 and CDR2: SGHAT, FQNNGV. The CDR3 DNA reads as TGTGCCAGCAGCTTATCGGGGGGCGGCACCGGGGAGCTGTTTTTT. It encodes CASSLSGGGTGELFF.

This clonotype was seen many times. CDR3: CASSYSAYYGYTF. CDR3 nucleotide sequence: TGTGCCAGCAGTTACTCAGCTTACTATGGCTACACCTTC. The chain carries TRBV6-5 and TRBJ1-2; the D is unclear. The CDR3 runs to 13 residues. Per germline, CDR1 MNHEY and CDR2 SVGAGI. V gave up 0 bases and J gave up 3 bases, with 5 bases separating them.

This clonotype was recorded a few times. The CDR3 DNA sequence: TGTGCCAGCAGTTTCGGGGAGGACTACAATGAGCAGTTCTTC. It is translated as CASSFGEDYNEQFF. The V call is TRBV27, the J call TRBJ2-1, with D possibly TRBD2 on 6 matching bases. The germline V gene has CDR1 MNHEY and CDR2 SMNVEV (reference sequence). Trimming pared 3 bases from V and 3 bases from J, leaving 9 bases between. The CDR3 length is 14 residues.

There are a few counts of this clonotype. The chain is built from TRBV30 and TRBJ1-1, with 7 bases lining up with TRBD1. The CDR3 loop spans 14 amino acids. Germline trimming cut 4 bases from V and 1 base from J; bases unmatched to any gene: 6. Per germline, CDR1 GTSNPN and CDR2 SVGIG (reference sequence). The CDR3, as DNA: TGTGCCTGGAACTGGGGACAGACGAACACTGAAGCTTTCTTT. This gives the protein CAWNWGQTNTEAFF.

The CDR3 DNA sequence: TGTGCCAGCAGTTACTCGATAGTCGGACAGCTCAGCACAGATACGCAGTATTTT. Amino acids: CASSYSIVGQLSTDTQYF. V gene TRBV6-5 combines with J gene TRBJ2-3; maybe TRBD1 (6 bases). The V end lost 0 bases, the J end lost 0 bases, and 16 bases lay between the germline ends. Germline V gene sequence: CDR1 MNHEY, CDR2 SVGAGI. The CDR3 runs to 18 residues.

This sequence joins TRBV2 and TRBJ2-1, with 8 bases matching TRBD1. The CDR3 is made up of 11 amino acids. V was clipped by 5 bases and J by 16 bases; unmatched bases: 7. Germline V gene data show CDR1 as SNHLY and CDR2 as FYNNEI. CDR3 protein: CASSRQGIEFF. In DNA, the CDR3 is TGTGCCAGCAGTAGACAGGGGATTGAATTCTTC. Filled out from reference TRBV2 and TRBJ2-1, the complete variable domain reads EPEVTQTPSHQVTQMGQEVILRCVPISNHLYFYWYRQILGQKVEFLVSFYNNEISEKSEIFDDQFSVERPDGSNFTLKIRSTKLEDSAMYFCASSRQGIEFFGPGTRLTVL.

J is TRBJ2-7 and V is TRBV6-6, with D possibly being TRBD2 (6 bases). The V gene lost 7 bases and the J gene lost 5 bases, with 12 bases spanning the gap. The CDR3 length is 12 residues. Germline-derived CDR1 and CDR2 are MNHNY and SVGAGI (reference sequence). In DNA form, the CDR3 reads TGTGCCAGCACGGGGGATCGGGACGAGCAGTACTTC. It encodes CASTGDRDEQYF.